The rows below give T cell receptor beta chains drawn from one sample of a study of shared clonotypes between healthy human individuals. The repertoire was sequenced with immunoSEQ multiplex PCR; TCRdb's copy has only in-frame clones and lacks some. Altogether a few million clones are present, around nine tenths being singletons, with the ten largest covering roughly 0.14%. Sequencing was carried out using naive CD4+ T cells sorted from blood. Receptors originate from a man younger than 30 in good health. The CDR3 runs from the conserved cysteine through the conserved F or W. A D gene is named only where the DNA matches it firmly. Clone size is stated in some rows and not others, as once, few, many or a class when expanded.

clone_size	v_call	j_call	d_call	cdr3_aa	cdr3_nt
-	TRBV2	TRBJ2-1	TRBD2	CASSDQLAGGVEQFF	TGTGCCAGCAGTGACCAGCTAGCGGGGGGAGTTGAGCAGTTCTTC
once	TRBV5-4	TRBJ2-2	TRBD1	CASGTGNTGELFF	TGTGCCAGCGGGACAGGGAACACCGGGGAGCTGTTTTTT
-	TRBV19	TRBJ2-7	-	CASSLQGGYEQYF	TGTGCCAGTAGTTTACAGGGCGGCTACGAGCAGTACTTC
-	TRBV2	TRBJ2-1	TRBD1	CASQFSGQTYNEQFF	TGTGCCAGCCAATTCTCGGGACAGACCTACAATGAGCAGTTCTTC
-	TRBV18	TRBJ2-3	TRBD2	CASSPSLLAGTDTQYF	TGTGCCAGCTCACCAAGCCTACTAGCGGGCACAGATACGCAGTATTTT
-	TRBV5-1	TRBJ1-4	-	CASSWGGTNEKLFF	TGCGCCAGCAGCTGGGGAGGAACTAATGAAAAACTGTTTTTT
-	TRBV30	TRBJ2-1	-	CAWSVLIAAEQFF	TGTGCCTGGAGTGTACTGATCGCGGCTGAGCAGTTCTTC
-	TRBV5-4	TRBJ1-2	-	CASSLVGQSHGYTF	TGTGCCAGCAGCTTGGTCGGACAAAGCCATGGCTACACCTTC
-	TRBV18	TRBJ1-1	TRBD1	CASSPQGANTEAFF	TGTGCCAGCTCACCACAGGGGGCCAACACTGAAGCTTTCTTT
-	TRBV7-2	TRBJ2-7	TRBD2	CASSPSLAGAYEQYF	TGTGCCAGCAGCCCATCCCTAGCGGGAGCCTACGAGCAGTACTTC
-	TRBV5-1	TRBJ1-1	TRBD1	CASSPRQGMNTEAFF	TGCGCCAGCAGCCCACGACAGGGTATGAACACTGAAGCTTTCTTT
-	TRBV4-3	TRBJ2-5	TRBD2	CASSQGLAGTQYF	TGCGCCAGCAGCCAAGGCCTAGCGGGGACCCAGTACTTC
-	TRBV6-5	TRBJ2-1	-	CATQGRSGEQFF	TGTGCTACGCAGGGAAGATCGGGTGAGCAGTTCTTC
-	TRBV18	TRBJ2-7	-	CASSPRDYEQYF	TGTGCCAGCTCACCACGTGACTACGAGCAGTACTTC
once	TRBV6-5	TRBJ2-2	-	CASTYSGTTGELFF	TGTGCCAGCACATACTCTGGGACCACCGGGGAGCTGTTTTTT
-	TRBV15	TRBJ2-7	-	CATSRDSGAAYEQYF	TGTGCCACCAGCAGAGATTCGGGGGCCGCCTACGAGCAGTACTTC
-	TRBV7-6	TRBJ2-5	-	CASSSPETQYF	TGTGCCAGCAGCTCCCCTGAGACCCAGTACTTC
-	TRBV11-2	TRBJ2-7	-	CASSLGGKRGEQYF	TGTGCCAGCAGCTTAGGGGGCAAGAGGGGCGAGCAGTACTTC
-	TRBV5-1	TRBJ1-3	-	CASSPLGSGNTIYF	TGCGCCAGCAGCCCCCTAGGGTCTGGAAACACCATATATTTT
-	TRBV18	TRBJ1-1	-	CASSLPTGGHTEAFF	TGTGCCAGCTCACTTCCGACTGGCGGTCACACTGAAGCTTTCTTT
-	TRBV7-2	TRBJ2-7	TRBD1	CASSLDRGTHEQYF	TGTGCCAGCAGCTTAGACAGGGGAACTCACGAGCAGTACTTC
-	TRBV30	TRBJ2-5	-	CAWSYGEETQYF	TGTGCCTGGAGTTACGGGGAAGAGACCCAGTACTTC
-	TRBV5-1	TRBJ2-3	TRBD1	CASSQTGGKDTQYF	TGCGCCAGCAGCCAGACAGGGGGGAAAGATACGCAGTATTTT
-	TRBV9	TRBJ1-1	-	CASSRQLNTEAFF	TGTGCCAGCAGCCGACAGTTGAACACTGAAGCTTTCTTT
-	TRBV6-5	TRBJ1-1	TRBD1	CASSYLQGAGTEAFF	TGTGCCAGCAGTTACTTACAGGGGGCCGGCACTGAAGCTTTCTTT
-	TRBV6-5	TRBJ1-2	-	CASSREGGGYTF	TGTGCCAGCAGTAGAGAGGGCGGTGGCTACACCTTC
-	TRBV10-2	TRBJ1-4	-	CASSESLMVSGVREKLFF	TGCGCCAGCAGTGAGTCTTTGATGGTTTCAGGGGTTCGTGAAAAACTGTTTTTT
-	TRBV27	TRBJ2-7	-	CASRLAGSGHEQYF	TGTGCCAGCAGATTAGCCGGGAGTGGCCACGAGCAGTACTTC
-	TRBV5-1	TRBJ2-1	-	CASSLAAGDGYNEQFF	TGCGCCAGCAGCTTGGCTGCAGGGGATGGCTACAATGAGCAGTTCTTC
-	TRBV7-8	TRBJ1-1	-	CASSLATGTGLNTEAFF	TGTGCCAGCAGCTTAGCGACCGGGACGGGATTGAACACTGAAGCTTTCTTT
-	TRBV5-1	TRBJ2-7	-	CASRQGGEQYF	TGCGCCAGCAGACAAGGTGGTGAGCAGTACTTC
-	TRBV2	TRBJ1-1	-	CASSEGGPEAFF	TGTGCCAGCAGTGAGGGGGGCCCTGAAGCTTTCTTT
-	TRBV5-1	TRBJ1-2	-	CASSSLAGAGENGYTF	TGCGCCAGCAGCAGTTTGGCCGGGGCGGGGGAGAATGGCTACACCTTC
-	TRBV6-5	TRBJ2-3	-	CASRGVDTQYF	TGTGCCAGCAGAGGCGTGGATACGCAGTATTTT
-	TRBV19	TRBJ1-6	TRBD1	CASSTTSGTGQSPLHF	TGTGCCAGTAGTACCACGTCCGGGACAGGGCAATCACCCCTCCACTTT
-	TRBV5-4	TRBJ2-2	-	CASSPQGLNTGELFF	TGTGCCAGCAGCCCACAGGGACTAAACACCGGGGAGCTGTTTTTT
-	TRBV5-5	TRBJ2-7	-	CASSGGTTYEQYF	TGTGCCAGCAGCGGGGGGACAACCTACGAGCAGTACTTC
-	TRBV6-6	TRBJ1-5	TRBD1	CASSTDRAQPQHF	TGTGCCAGCAGCACGGACAGGGCTCAGCCCCAGCATTTT
-	TRBV28	TRBJ1-4	-	CASSSPGSTNEKLFF	TGTGCCAGCAGTTCGCCGGGATCAACTAATGAAAAACTGTTTTTT
-	TRBV5-1	TRBJ1-4	TRBD1	CASSFTGATATNEKLFF	TGCGCCAGCAGCTTTACAGGGGCAACTGCAACTAATGAAAAACTGTTTTTT
once	TRBV5-1	TRBJ1-6	TRBD1	CASSPGTGTSPLHF	TGCGCCAGCAGCCCCGGGACAGGCACCTCACCCCTCCACTTT
-	TRBV2	TRBJ1-1	TRBD1	CASSQETGGNTEAFF	TGTGCCAGCAGTCAAGAGACAGGGGGGAACACTGAAGCTTTCTTT
-	TRBV11-2	TRBJ1-1	-	CASSLIGVDTEAFF	TGTGCCAGCAGCTTAATAGGGGTCGACACTGAAGCTTTCTTT
-	TRBV10-2	TRBJ2-3	-	CASSESGAFDTQYF	TGCGCCAGCAGTGAGTCCGGGGCCTTTGATACGCAGTATTTT
-	TRBV27	TRBJ1-1	TRBD1	CASTGQLTEAFF	TGTGCCAGCACGGGACAGCTCACTGAAGCTTTCTTT
once	TRBV6-6	TRBJ2-5	TRBD1	CASSQGQGGGQETQYF	TGTGCCAGCAGCCAAGGACAGGGGGGGGGTCAAGAGACCCAGTACTTC
-	TRBV6-5	TRBJ2-1	TRBD1	CASRPGTGVWVGQFF	TGTGCCAGCAGACCCGGGACAGGGGTTTGGGTGGGGCAGTTCTTC
-	TRBV19	TRBJ1-1	-	CASSPTKGTEAFF	TGTGCCAGTAGTCCAACTAAGGGGACTGAAGCTTTCTTT
-	TRBV28	TRBJ2-7	-	CASSFQGRDSYEQYF	TGTGCCAGCAGTTTTCAGGGAAGGGACTCCTACGAGCAGTACTTC
-	TRBV20-1	TRBJ1-2	-	CSAGRDGYTF	TGCAGTGCCGGTAGGGATGGCTACACCTTC
-	TRBV28	TRBJ1-1	-	CASSPIGRWNTEAFF	TGTGCCAGCAGTCCCATTGGACGGTGGAACACTGAAGCTTTCTTT
-	TRBV4-1	TRBJ1-4	-	CASSQATGGYEKLFF	TGCGCCAGCAGCCAAGCGACAGGAGGGTATGAAAAACTGTTTTTT
once	TRBV18	TRBJ2-7	TRBD2	CASSPPSGSSYEQYF	TGTGCCAGCTCACCACCTAGCGGGAGTTCCTACGAGCAGTACTTC
-	TRBV10-3	TRBJ2-2	-	CAINQIGHTGELFF	TGTGCCATCAATCAAATAGGTCACACCGGGGAGCTGTTTTTT
few	TRBV29-1	TRBJ1-2	-	CSVGEPGDGGYTF	TGCAGCGTGGGCGAGCCGGGAGACGGTGGCTACACCTTC
-	TRBV5-1	TRBJ2-5	-	CASSLASSLGETQYF	TGCGCCAGCAGCTTGGCCTCGTCCCTTGGGGAGACCCAGTACTTC
-	TRBV7-6	TRBJ2-3	TRBD2	CASSSRSTSGRTDTQYF	TGTGCCAGCAGCTCCCGTTCGACTAGCGGGCGCACAGATACGCAGTATTTT
few	TRBV27	TRBJ1-5	-	CASRPTGLGNQPQHF	TGTGCCAGCAGACCGACGGGGCTGGGAAATCAGCCCCAGCATTTT
-	TRBV6-6	TRBJ1-6	TRBD1	CASSNRGNNSPLHF	TGTGCCAGCAGCAACAGGGGGAATAATTCACCCCTCCACTTT